A single sample is the source of the 14 T cell receptor beta chains below, sequenced in a study of T cell changes during pregnancy in multiple sclerosis. Profiled with immunoSEQ multiplex PCR; TCRdb holds only in-frame clones, not every one. This table holds tens of thousands of clones, around 96% found once. Source: CD8+ T cells from peripheral blood mononuclear cells, taken after pregnancy. The receptors were sampled from a female donor with multiple sclerosis, enrolled in a pregnancy study.

This clone was seen only once. This chain uses TRBV5-1 with TRBJ2-5; 14 nucleotides line up with TRBD2. This CDR3 spans 16 amino acids. Germline V gives CDR1 SGHRS, CDR2 YFSETQ. V was pared by 0 bases and J by 2 bases, with 0 bases of the junction left unmatched. In DNA, the CDR3 is TGCGCCAGCAGCTTGGGACTAGCGGGAGGGCAAGAGACCCAGTACTTC. Translating gives CASSLGLAGGQETQYF.

This rearrangement joins TRBV27 to TRBJ2-3; D possibly corresponds to TRBD2 (6 bases). The CDR3 is made up of 14 amino acids. Trimming pared 5 bases from V and 0 bases from J, leaving 9 bases between. Germline lookup yields CDR1 MNHEY and CDR2 SMNVEV (reference sequence). CDR3 sequence (DNA): TGTGCCAGCAGTCACGGGACTAGCACAGATACGCAGTATTTT. It yields the protein CASSHGTSTDTQYF.

This clone was recorded once. The gene calls are TRBV19 and TRBJ2-3, with no clear D. The CDR3 spans 15 residues. V was pared by 2 bases and J by 0 bases, with 9 bases between. In germline, CDR1 is LNHDA, CDR2 SQIVND (reference sequence). The CDR3 sequence is CASSITGSSTDTQYF. The CDR3 region has the DNA TGTGCCAGTAGTATAACCGGGTCCAGCACAGATACGCAGTATTTT. The full variable domain, completed using reference TRBV19 and TRBJ2-3, is DGGITQSPKYLFRKEGQNVTLSCEQNLNHDAMYWYRQDPGQGLRLIYYSQIVNDFQKGDIAEGYSVSREKKESFPLTVTSAQKNPTAFYLCASSITGSSTDTQYFGPGTRLTVL.

This clone was recorded once. The rearrangement uses TRBV25-1 and TRBJ2-1, with 11 bases lining up with TRBD2. The germline CDR1 and CDR2 sequences are MGHDK and SYGVNS. V shed 3 bases and J 7 bases; nucleotides not matched to a gene: 8. The CDR3 loop spans 16 amino acids. The CDR3 sequence: CASSDPAGTSGNEQFF. The CDR3 DNA is TGTGCCAGCAGTGACCCCGCTGGGACTAGCGGTAATGAGCAGTTCTTC.

The chain employs TRBV27 and TRBJ2-1; a weak D match, TRBD1 (7 bases). Trimming left V 4 bases short and J 7 bases short, with 11 bases between. The CDR3 contains 13 residues. CDR1 is MNHEY, CDR2 SMNVEV, per germline (reference sequence). In nucleotides, the CDR3 is TGTGCCAGCAGTTCACAGGGGAGGAATGAGCAGTTCTTC. As protein: CASSSQGRNEQFF.

CDR3 DNA sequence: TGTGCCAGCAGCTTAGTTGCGGCTAGCGGGAGGTTTTACGAGACCCAGTACTTC. It is translated as CASSLVAASGRFYETQYF. The chain combines TRBV7-9 with TRBJ2-5, with 11 bases fitting TRBD2. Trimming at V came to 1 base and at J to 5 bases, leaving 12 bases not matched to a gene. Germline CDR1 and CDR2: SEHNR and FQNEAQ (reference sequence). The CDR3 consists of 18 residues.

The chain uses TRBV28 and TRBJ2-2; D possibly corresponds to TRBD2 (6 bases). The V end was cut by 3 bases, the J end by 4 bases, with 15 bases between. Germline CDR1 and CDR2: MDHEN and SYDVKM. This CDR3 is built from 16 residues. CDR3 in DNA: TGTGCCAGCAGTTTTGTTCCGGGAGCGGGCACCGGGGAGCTGTTTTTT. This codes for CASSFVPGAGTGELFF.

The rearrangement links TRBV21-1 to TRBJ2-3; no DNA check was done on the table's D call, TRBD1. TRBV21-1 is noted as a pseudogene. The CDR3 has 18 amino acids. The CDR3 spells CASSQRTGTKSPTDTQYF. The CDR3 DNA follows: TGTGCCAGCAGCCAGAGGACAGGGACCAAATCCCCCACAGATACGCAGTATTTT.

The chain employs TRBV5-4 and TRBJ2-3, with TRBD2 matching over 14 bases. The J segment lost 1 base and the V segment lost 4 bases, leaving 5 bases of the junction unmatched. Looked up from germline, CDR1 is SGHNT and CDR2 is YYREEE (reference sequence). This CDR3 region has 17 residues. The CDR3 spells CASSGTSGRVGTDTQYF. CDR3 DNA sequence: TGTGCCAGCAGCGGGACTAGCGGGAGAGTCGGCACAGATACGCAGTATTTT. The full variable domain, rest sourced from reference TRBV5-4 and TRBJ2-3, is ETGVTQSPTHLIKTRGQQVTLRCSSQSGHNTVSWYQQALGQGPQFIFQYYREEENGRGNFPPRFSGLQFPNYSSELNVNALELDDSALYLCASSGTSGRVGTDTQYFGPGTRLTVL.

V is TRBV29-1 and J is TRBJ2-2, with 7 positions matching TRBD1. This CDR3 is 12 amino acids long. Germline-derived CDR1 and CDR2 are SQVTM and ANQGSEA. V shed 6 bases and J 4 bases; nucleotides not matched to a gene: 2. CDR3 in DNA: TGCAGCGTATCAGGGGGCACCGGGGAGCTGTTTTTT. Amino acids: CSVSGGTGELFF.

The chain employs TRBV7-9 and TRBJ2-3; 11 nucleotides line up with TRBD2. Unmatched junction bases numbered 6, after V lost 5 bases and J lost 2 bases. The CDR3 has 16 residues. From germline, CDR1 is SEHNR and CDR2 FQNEAQ (reference sequence). This CDR3 reads CASSLRTSGYTDTQYF. The CDR3 nucleotides are TGTGCCAGCAGCCTACGGACTAGCGGGTACACAGATACGCAGTATTTT.

This clone has just one count. J is TRBJ2-5 and V is TRBV2, with 9 positions matching TRBD2. The V gene end was trimmed by 4 bases and the J gene end by 1 base; junction bases not matched to a gene: 4. The CDR3 loop spans 15 amino acids. CDR1 and CDR2 from the germline V gene are SNHLY and FYNNEI. CDR3 in amino acids: CASSGLAGFQETQYF. The DNA of the CDR3 is TGTGCCAGCAGTGGTCTAGCGGGGTTCCAAGAGACCCAGTACTTC.

This sequence joins TRBV9 and TRBJ2-3, with D perhaps matching TRBD2 (6 bases). V gave up 1 base and J gave up 1 base, with 10 bases separating them. The CDR3 is made up of 15 amino acids. Germline CDR1 and CDR2: SGDLS and YYNGEE. The CDR3 is CASSVTAGGTDTQYF. Here the CDR3 DNA reads TGTGCCAGCAGCGTAACAGCGGGTGGCACAGATACGCAGTATTTT. The variable domain in full, completed from reference TRBV9 and TRBJ2-3, reads DSGVTQTPKHLITATGQRVTLRCSPRSGDLSVYWYQQSLDQGLQFLIQYYNGEERAKGNILERFSAQQFPDLHSELNLSSLELGDSALYFCASSVTAGGTDTQYFGPGTRLTVL.

The rearrangement uses TRBV27 and TRBJ2-1; 8 bases align to TRBD1. Germline V CDR1 and CDR2: MNHEY, SMNVEV (reference sequence). V was pared by 7 bases and J by 9 bases, with 8 bases of the junction left unmatched. The CDR3 sequence is 13 residues long. This CDR3 reads CASTMTGVGEQFF. In DNA, the CDR3 is TGTGCCAGCACAATGACAGGGGTAGGTGAGCAGTTCTTC.